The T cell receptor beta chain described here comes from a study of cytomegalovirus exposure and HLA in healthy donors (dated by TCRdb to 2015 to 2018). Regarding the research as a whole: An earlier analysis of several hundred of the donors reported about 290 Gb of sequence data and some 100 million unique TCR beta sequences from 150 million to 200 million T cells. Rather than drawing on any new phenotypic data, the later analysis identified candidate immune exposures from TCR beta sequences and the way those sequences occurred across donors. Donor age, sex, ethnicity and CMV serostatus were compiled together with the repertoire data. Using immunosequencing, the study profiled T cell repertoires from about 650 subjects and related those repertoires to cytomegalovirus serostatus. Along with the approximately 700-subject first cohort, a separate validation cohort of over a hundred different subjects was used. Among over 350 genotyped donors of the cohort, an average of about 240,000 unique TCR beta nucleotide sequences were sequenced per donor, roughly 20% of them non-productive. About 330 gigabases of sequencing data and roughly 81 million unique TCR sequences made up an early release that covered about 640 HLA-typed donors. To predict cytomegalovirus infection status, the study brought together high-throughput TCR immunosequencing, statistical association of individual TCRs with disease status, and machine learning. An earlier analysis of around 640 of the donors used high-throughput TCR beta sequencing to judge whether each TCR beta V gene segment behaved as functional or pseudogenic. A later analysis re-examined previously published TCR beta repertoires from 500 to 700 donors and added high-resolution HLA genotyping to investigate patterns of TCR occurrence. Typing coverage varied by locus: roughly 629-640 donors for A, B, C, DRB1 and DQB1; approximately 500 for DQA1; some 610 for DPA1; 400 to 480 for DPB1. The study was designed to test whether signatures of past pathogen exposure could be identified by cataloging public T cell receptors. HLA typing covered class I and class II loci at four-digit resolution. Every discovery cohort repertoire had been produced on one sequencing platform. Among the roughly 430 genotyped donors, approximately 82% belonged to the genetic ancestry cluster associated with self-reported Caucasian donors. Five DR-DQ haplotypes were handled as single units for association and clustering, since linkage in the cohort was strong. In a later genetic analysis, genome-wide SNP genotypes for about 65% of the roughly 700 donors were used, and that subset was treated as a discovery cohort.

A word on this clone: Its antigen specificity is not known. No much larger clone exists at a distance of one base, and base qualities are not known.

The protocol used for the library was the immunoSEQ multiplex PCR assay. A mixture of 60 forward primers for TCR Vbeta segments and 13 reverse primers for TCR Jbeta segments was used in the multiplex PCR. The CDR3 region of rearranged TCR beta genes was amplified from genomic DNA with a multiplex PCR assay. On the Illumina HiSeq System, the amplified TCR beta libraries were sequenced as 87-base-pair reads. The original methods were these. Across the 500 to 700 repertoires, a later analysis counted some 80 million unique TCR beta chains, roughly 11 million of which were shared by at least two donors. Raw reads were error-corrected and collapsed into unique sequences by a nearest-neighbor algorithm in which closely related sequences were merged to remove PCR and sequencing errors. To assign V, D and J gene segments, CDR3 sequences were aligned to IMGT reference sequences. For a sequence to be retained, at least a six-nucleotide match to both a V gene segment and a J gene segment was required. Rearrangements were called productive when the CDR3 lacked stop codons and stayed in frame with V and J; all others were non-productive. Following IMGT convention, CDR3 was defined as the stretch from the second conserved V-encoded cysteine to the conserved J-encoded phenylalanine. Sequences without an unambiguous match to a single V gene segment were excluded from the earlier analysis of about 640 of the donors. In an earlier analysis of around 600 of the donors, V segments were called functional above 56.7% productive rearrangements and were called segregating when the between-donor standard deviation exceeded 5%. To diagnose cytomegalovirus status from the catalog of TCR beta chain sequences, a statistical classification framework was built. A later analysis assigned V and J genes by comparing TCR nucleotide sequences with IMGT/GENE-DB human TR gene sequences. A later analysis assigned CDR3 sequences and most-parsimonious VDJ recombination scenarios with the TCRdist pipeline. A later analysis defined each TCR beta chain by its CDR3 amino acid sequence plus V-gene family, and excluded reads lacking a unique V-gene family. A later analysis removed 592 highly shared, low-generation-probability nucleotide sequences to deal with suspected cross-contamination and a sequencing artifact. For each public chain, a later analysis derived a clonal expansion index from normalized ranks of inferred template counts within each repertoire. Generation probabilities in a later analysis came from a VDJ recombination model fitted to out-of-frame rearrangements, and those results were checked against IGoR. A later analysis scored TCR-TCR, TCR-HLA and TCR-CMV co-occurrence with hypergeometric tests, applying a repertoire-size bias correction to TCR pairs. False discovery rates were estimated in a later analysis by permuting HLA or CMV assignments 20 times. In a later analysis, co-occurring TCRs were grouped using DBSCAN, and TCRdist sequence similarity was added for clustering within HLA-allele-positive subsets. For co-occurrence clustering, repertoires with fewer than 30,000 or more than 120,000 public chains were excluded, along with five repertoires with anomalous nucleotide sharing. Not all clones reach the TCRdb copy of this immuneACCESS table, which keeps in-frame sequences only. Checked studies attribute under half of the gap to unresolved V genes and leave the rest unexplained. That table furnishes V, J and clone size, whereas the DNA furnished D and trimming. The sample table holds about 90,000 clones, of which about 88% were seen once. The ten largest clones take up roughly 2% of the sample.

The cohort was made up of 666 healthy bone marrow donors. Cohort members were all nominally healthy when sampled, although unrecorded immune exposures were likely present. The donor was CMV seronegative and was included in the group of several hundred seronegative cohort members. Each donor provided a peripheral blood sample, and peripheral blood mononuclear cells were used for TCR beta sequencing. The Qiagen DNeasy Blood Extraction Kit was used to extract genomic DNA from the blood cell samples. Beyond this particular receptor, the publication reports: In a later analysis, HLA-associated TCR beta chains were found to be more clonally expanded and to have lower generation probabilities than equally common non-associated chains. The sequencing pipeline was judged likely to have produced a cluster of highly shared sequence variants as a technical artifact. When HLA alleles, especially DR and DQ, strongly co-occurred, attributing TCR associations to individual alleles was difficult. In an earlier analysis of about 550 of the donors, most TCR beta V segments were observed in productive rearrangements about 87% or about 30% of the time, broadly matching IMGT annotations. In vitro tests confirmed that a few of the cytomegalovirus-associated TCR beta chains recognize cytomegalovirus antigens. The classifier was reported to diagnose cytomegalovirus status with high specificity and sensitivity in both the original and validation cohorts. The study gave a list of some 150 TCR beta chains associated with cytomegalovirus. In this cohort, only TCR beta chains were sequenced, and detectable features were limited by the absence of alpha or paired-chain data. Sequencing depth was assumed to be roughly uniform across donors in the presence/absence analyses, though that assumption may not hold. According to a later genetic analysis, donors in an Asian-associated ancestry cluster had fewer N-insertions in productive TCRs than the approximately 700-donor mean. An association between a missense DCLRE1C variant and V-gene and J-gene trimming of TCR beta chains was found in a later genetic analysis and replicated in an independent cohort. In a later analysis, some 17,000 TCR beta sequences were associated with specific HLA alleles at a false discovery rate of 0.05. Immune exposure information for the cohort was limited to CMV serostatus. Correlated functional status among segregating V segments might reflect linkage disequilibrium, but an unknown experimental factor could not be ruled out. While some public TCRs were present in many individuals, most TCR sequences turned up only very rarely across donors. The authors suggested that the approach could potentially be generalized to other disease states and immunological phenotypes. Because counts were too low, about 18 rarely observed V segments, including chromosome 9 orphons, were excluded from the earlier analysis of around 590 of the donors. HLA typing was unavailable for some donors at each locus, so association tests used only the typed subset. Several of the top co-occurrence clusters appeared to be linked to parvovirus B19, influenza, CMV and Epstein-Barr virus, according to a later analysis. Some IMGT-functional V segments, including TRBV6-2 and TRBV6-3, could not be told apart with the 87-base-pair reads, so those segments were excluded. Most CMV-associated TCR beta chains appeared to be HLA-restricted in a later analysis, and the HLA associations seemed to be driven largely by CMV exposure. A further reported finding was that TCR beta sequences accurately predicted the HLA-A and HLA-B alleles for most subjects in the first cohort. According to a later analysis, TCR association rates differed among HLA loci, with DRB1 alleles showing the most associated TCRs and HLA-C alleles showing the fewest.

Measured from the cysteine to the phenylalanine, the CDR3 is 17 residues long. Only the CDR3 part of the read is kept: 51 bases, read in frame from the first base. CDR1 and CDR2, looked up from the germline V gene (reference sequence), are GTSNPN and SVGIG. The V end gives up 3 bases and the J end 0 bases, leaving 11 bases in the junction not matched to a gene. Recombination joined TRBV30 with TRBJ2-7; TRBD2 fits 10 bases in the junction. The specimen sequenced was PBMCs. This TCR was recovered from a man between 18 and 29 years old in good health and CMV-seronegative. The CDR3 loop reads CAWRNPNSGRRSYEQYF. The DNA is TGTGCCTGGAGAAACCCGAATAGCGGGAGGCGCTCCTACGAGCAGTACTTC. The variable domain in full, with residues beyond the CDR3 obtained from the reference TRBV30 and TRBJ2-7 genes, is SQTIHQWPATLVQPVGSPLSLECTVEGTSNPNLYWYRQAAGRGLQLLFYSVGIGQISSEVPQNLSASRPQDRQFILSSKKLLLSDSGFYLCAWRNPNSGRRSYEQYFGPGTRLTVT.